The present T cell receptor beta chain was sequenced within a study of blood T cell repertoires in COVID-19. Study-level background: Sources were T cells, B-cell-depleted T cells, or PBMCs; the material itself was cDNA or gDNA.

With respect to this clone: A junction boundary mismatches the germline segment, possibly from a read error.

Original data processing: Nucleated cell counts were estimated from reference gene primer amplification. The data were produced by immunoSEQ multiplex PCR, yet TCRdb's version contains in-frame clones alone and is incomplete. V, J and clone size derive from that table, while D and trimming were established from the DNA sequence. The data show hundreds of thousands of clones, around 87% seen once. Looked up from germline, CDR1 is PRHDT and CDR2 is FYEKMQ (reference sequence). The CDR3 loop spans 15 amino acids. The TCR comes from an older woman with COVID-19, enrolled during active disease. The sequencing sample was made of peripheral blood. The rearrangement links TRBV13 to TRBJ2-7; 9 bases agree with TRBD2. The CDR3 sequence is CASSHIAGEPYGQYF. The CDR3 DNA follows: TGTGCCAGCAGCCACATAGCGGGGGAACCTTACGGGCAGTACTTC.